One and the same sample provided the 18 T cell receptor beta chains below, sequenced in a study of T cell responses to AZD1222 COVID-19 vaccine. Assay: immunoSEQ multiplex PCR; the TCRdb copy retains only in-frame clones and omits some. The sample carries just under 55,000 clones, 89% recorded once. The sample was peripheral blood, taken on day 0 of AZD1222 vaccination. The source is an adult in good health.

This clone has just one count. The CDR3 sequence is CASSTYLQETQYF. CDR3 in DNA: TGTGCCAGCAGTACCTACCTTCAGGAGACGCAGTATTTT. This rearrangement joins TRBV28 to TRBJ2-3; D unresolved. V lost 5 bases to trimming and J lost 9 bases, with 15 bases between them. Germline V gives CDR1 MDHEN, CDR2 SYDVKM. The CDR3 runs 13 residues.

The gene calls are TRBV24-1 and TRBJ1-5; D is unclear. The length of the CDR3 is 15 residues. V gave up 4 bases and J gave up 3 bases, with 12 bases separating them. Germline CDR1 and CDR2: KGHDR and SFDVKD. For the CDR3, the DNA is TGTGCCACCAGTGAGGCGGGCAGGAACAATCAGCCCCAGCATTTT. This gives the protein CATSEAGRNNQPQHF.

The gene calls are TRBV24-1 and TRBJ2-1, with D tentatively TRBD2 (5 bases). Trimming left V 0 bases short and J 10 bases short, with 6 bases between. CDR3 length: 12 amino acids. The V gene's germline CDR1 is KGHDR and CDR2 SFDVKD. CDR3: CATSDLREEQFF. The CDR3 coding sequence is TGTGCCACCAGTGATTTGAGGGAGGAGCAGTTCTTC.

The gene calls are TRBV7-8 and TRBJ1-1; 7 bases match TRBD1. Losses at the gene ends were 1 base for V and 10 bases for J; bases not matched to a gene: 6. Germline lookup yields CDR1 SGHVS and CDR2 FQNEAQ. CDR3 length equals 13 residues. CDR3 bases: TGTGCCAGCAGCTTAGATACAGGGGTTAGAGCTTTCTTT. It encodes CASSLDTGVRAFF.

This sequence joins TRBV6-5 and TRBJ1-3; possibly TRBD1 for D (5 bases). The V gene lost 0 bases and the J gene lost 0 bases, with 9 bases spanning the gap. The CDR3 is 16 residues long. CDR1 and CDR2 from the germline V gene are MNHEY and SVGAGI. The CDR3 coding sequence is TGTGCCAGCAGTTACTCCTCGGACAACTCTGGAAACACCATATATTTT. The encoded protein is CASSYSSDNSGNTIYF.

The V call is TRBV28, the J call TRBJ1-4; unclear D gene. V was trimmed by 3 bases and J by 0 bases, leaving 2 bases between them. The CDR3 has 13 residues. The germline V gene has CDR1 MDHEN and CDR2 SYDVKM. The CDR3 sequence is CASSFSTNEKLFF. DNA for the CDR3: TGTGCCAGCAGTTTTTCAACTAATGAAAAACTGTTTTTT.

The chain couples TRBV28 to TRBJ1-1; D ambiguous. The CDR3 length is 12 residues. Germline V gives CDR1 MDHEN, CDR2 SYDVKM. Between the trimmed V and J ends, which lost 2 bases and 6 bases, there was a span of 7 bases. The CDR3 is CASSLGFAEAFF. In nucleotides, the CDR3 is TGTGCCAGCAGTTTAGGGTTCGCTGAAGCTTTCTTT.

V and J are TRBV6-5 and TRBJ2-7, with 12 bases lining up with TRBD2. The CDR3 is made up of 15 amino acids. With 7 bases clipped from V and 4 bases from J, the junction kept 8 bases outside the gene matches. CDR1 is MNHEY, CDR2 SVGAGI, per germline. CDR3: CASKKETSGSYEQYF. In DNA, the CDR3 is TGTGCCAGCAAGAAAGAGACTAGCGGGAGTTACGAGCAGTACTTC.

J is TRBJ2-2 and V is TRBV6-6; no clear D gene. V gave up 6 bases and J gave up 5 bases, with 13 bases separating them. This CDR3 contains 14 residues. Per the germline V gene, CDR1 is MNHNY and CDR2 is SVGAGI (reference sequence). The CDR3 bases are TGTGCCAGCAGGGCAGATACCAGTACCGGGGAGCTGTTTTTT. It yields the protein CASRADTSTGELFF.

This clone turned up a few times. The rearrangement joins TRBV5-4 to TRBJ2-7; 10 bases line up with TRBD2. CDR1 SGHNT and CDR2 YYREEE come from the germline V gene (reference sequence). The trim removed 0 bases at V and 2 bases at J, leaving 2 bases unmatched. This CDR3 region has 15 residues. This CDR3 reads CASSLATSGPYEQYF. CDR3 sequence (DNA): TGTGCCAGCAGCTTGGCGACTAGCGGGCCCTACGAGCAGTACTTC.

The V and J genes are TRBV6-5 and TRBJ2-1; 8 nucleotides match TRBD2. The germline V gene has CDR1 MNHEY and CDR2 SVGAGI. Unmatched junction bases numbered 16, after V lost 6 bases and J lost 12 bases. CDR3 length: 15 amino acids. This chain's CDR3 is CASSYVRSAGDGQFF. CDR3 nucleotide sequence: TGTGCCAGCAGCTACGTGCGTTCAGCGGGGGATGGGCAGTTCTTC.

The chain combines TRBV7-3 with TRBJ2-2, with TRBD2 matching over 8 bases. V lost 2 bases and J lost 6; bases outside the gene matches: 5. The CDR3 is made up of 15 amino acids. In germline, CDR1 is SGHTA, CDR2 FQGTGA. In nucleotides, the CDR3 is TGTGCCAGCAGCTTACAGGGACTAGTTTCCGGGGAGCTGTTTTTT. Its protein product is CASSLQGLVSGELFF.

J is TRBJ1-2 and V is TRBV28, with a tentative D call TRBD1 (5 bases). V was shortened by 3 bases and J by 4 bases, with 9 bases between the two germline ends. Looked up from germline, CDR1 is MDHEN and CDR2 is SYDVKM. The CDR3 has 13 residues. CDR3 sequence: CASSLVGPYGYTF. In nucleotides, the CDR3 is TGTGCCAGCAGTTTGGTGGGACCCTATGGCTACACCTTC.

The J gene is TRBJ2-1, the V gene TRBV12-5; no reliable D call. V dropped 3 bases and J dropped 6 bases, with 3 bases sitting between them. Germline loops: CDR1 LGHNT, CDR2 FRNRAP. The length of the CDR3 is 11 residues. The CDR3 DNA follows: TGTGCTAGTGGTTTAACCAATGAGCAGTTCTTC. Its protein product is CASGLTNEQFF.

The V gene is TRBV12-3 or TRBV12-4, the J gene TRBJ2-3, with no clear D. CDR3 length equals 13 residues. V was clipped by 3 bases and J by 1 base, with 5 bases between them. This CDR3 reads CASSFLGTDTQYF. The CDR3, as DNA: TGTGCCAGCAGTTTTCTGGGCACAGATACGCAGTATTTT.

The genes are TRBV10-1 and TRBJ1-1; weak D call: TRBD1 (6 bases). The CDR3 is 16 residues long. V was clipped by 5 bases and J by 0 bases, with 16 bases between them. CDR1 and CDR2 (germline): WNHNN, SYGVQD (reference sequence). This CDR3 is CASSRGSGGLNTEAFF. CDR3 bases: TGCGCCAGCAGTCGGGGATCGGGGGGCTTGAACACTGAAGCTTTCTTT.

The rearrangement links TRBV9 to TRBJ1-2; maybe TRBD1 (6 bases). This CDR3 spans 15 amino acids. Germline V lookup: CDR1 SGDLS, CDR2 YYNGEE. Deletions cut 0 bases from V and 7 bases from J, with 16 bases between. This chain's CDR3 is CASSVVGQGIGGYTF. CDR3 nucleotides: TGTGCCAGCAGCGTAGTAGGTCAGGGGATTGGTGGCTACACCTTC.

This clone has a single count. V gene TRBV18 combines with J gene TRBJ1-4; TRBD1 matches at 10 bases. Germline lookup yields CDR1 KGHSH and CDR2 LQKENI. The CDR3 loop spans 15 amino acids. Trimming took 5 bases from V and 6 from J; bases not matched to a gene: 6. CDR3 sequence: CASSTRQGAYEKLFF. CDR3 coding DNA: TGTGCCAGCTCAACCAGACAGGGGGCGTATGAAAAACTGTTTTTT.